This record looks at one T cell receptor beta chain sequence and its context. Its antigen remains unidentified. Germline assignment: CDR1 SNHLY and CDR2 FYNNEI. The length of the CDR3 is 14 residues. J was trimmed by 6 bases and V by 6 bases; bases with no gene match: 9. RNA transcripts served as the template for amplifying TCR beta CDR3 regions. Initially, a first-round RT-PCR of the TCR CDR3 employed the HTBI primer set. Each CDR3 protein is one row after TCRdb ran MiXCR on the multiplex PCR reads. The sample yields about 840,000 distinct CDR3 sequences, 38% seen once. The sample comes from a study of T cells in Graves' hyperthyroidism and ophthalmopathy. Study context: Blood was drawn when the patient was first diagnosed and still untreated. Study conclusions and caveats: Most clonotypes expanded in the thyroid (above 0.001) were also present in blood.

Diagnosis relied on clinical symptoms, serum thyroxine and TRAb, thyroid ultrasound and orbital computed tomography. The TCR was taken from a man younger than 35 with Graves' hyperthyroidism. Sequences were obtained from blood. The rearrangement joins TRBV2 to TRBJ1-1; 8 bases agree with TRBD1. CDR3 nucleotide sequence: TGTGCCAGCAGCCACCGACAGGGGAGGGCTGAAGCTTTCTTT. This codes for CASSHRQGRAEAFF.